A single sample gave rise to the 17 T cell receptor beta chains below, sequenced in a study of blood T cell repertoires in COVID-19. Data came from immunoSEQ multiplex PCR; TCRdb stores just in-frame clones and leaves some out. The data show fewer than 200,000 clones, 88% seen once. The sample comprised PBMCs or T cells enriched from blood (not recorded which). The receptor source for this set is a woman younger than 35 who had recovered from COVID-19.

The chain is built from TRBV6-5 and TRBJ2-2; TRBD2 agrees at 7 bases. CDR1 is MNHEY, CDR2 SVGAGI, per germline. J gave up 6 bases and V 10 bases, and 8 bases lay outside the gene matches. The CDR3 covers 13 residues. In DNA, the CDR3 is TGTGCCACCACCGTGGGAGGGTCCGGGGAGCTGTTTTTT. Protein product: CATTVGGSGELFF.

DNA of the CDR3: TGTGCCAGCATCCCGGGACATTCGAACACCGGGGAGCTGTTTTTT. Its translation is CASIPGHSNTGELFF. V usage is TRBV28 and J usage is TRBJ2-2; D perhaps matches TRBD1 (6 bases). The V gene lost 7 bases and the J gene lost 0 bases, with 12 bases spanning the gap. The CDR3 runs 15 residues. In germline, CDR1 is MDHEN, CDR2 SYDVKM.

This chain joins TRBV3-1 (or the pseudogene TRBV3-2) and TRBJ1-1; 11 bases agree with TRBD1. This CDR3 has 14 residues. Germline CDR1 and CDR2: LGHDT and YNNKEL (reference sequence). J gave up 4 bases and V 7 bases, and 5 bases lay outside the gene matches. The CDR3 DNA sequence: TGTGCCAGCACCGGGACAGGGGGGTTCACTGAAGCTTTCTTT. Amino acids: CASTGTGGFTEAFF.

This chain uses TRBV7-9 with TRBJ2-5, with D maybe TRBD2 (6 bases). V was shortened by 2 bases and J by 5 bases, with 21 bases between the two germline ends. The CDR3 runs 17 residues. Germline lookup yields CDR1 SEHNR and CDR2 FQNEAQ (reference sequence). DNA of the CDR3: TGTGCCAGCAGCTTACGAAGGCAGCAGGGCGGAGGGGAGACCCAGTACTTC. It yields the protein CASSLRRQQGGGETQYF.

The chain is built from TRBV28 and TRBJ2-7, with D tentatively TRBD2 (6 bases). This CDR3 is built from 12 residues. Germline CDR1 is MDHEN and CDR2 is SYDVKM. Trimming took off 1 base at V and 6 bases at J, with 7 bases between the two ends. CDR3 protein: CASSLYGGEQYF. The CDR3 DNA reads TGTGCCAGCAGTTTATACGGGGGCGAGCAGTACTTC.

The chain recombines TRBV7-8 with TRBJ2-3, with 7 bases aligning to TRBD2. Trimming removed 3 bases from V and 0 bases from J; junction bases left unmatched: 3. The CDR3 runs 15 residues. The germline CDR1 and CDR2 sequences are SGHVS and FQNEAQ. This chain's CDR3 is CASSFRRGSTDTQYF. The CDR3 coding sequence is TGTGCCAGCAGCTTCCGGCGGGGGAGCACAGATACGCAGTATTTT.

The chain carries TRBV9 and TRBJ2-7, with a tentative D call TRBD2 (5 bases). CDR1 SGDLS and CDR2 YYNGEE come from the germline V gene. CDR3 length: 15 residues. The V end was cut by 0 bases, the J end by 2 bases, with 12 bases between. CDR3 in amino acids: CASSVGGSMAYEQYF. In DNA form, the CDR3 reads TGTGCCAGCAGCGTAGGAGGGTCCATGGCCTACGAGCAGTACTTC.

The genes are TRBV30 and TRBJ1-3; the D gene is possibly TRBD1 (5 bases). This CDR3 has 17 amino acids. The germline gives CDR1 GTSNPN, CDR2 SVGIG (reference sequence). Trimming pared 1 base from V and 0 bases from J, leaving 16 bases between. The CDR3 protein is CAWSAAAGILSGNTIYF. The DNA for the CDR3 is TGTGCCTGGAGTGCGGCGGCAGGGATACTCTCTGGAAACACCATATATTTT.

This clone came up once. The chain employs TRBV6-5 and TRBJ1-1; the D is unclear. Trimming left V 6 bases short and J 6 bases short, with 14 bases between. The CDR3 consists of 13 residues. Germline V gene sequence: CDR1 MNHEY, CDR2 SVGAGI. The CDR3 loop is CASRSEGASEAFF. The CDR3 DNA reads TGTGCCAGCAGGTCAGAGGGCGCGTCTGAAGCTTTCTTT.

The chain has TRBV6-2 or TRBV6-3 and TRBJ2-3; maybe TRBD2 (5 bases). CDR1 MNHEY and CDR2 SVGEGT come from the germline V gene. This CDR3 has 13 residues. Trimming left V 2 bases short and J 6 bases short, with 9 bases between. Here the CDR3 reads CASSYRETDTQYF. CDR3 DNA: TGTGCCAGCAGTTACAGGGAGACGGATACGCAGTATTTT.

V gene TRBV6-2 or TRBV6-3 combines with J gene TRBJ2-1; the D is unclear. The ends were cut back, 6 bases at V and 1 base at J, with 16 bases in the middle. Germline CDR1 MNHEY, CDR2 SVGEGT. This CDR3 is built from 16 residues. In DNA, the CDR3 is TGTGCCAGCAGCCCCGTCTATCTATATTCCTACAATGAGCAGTTCTTC. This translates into CASSPVYLYSYNEQFF.

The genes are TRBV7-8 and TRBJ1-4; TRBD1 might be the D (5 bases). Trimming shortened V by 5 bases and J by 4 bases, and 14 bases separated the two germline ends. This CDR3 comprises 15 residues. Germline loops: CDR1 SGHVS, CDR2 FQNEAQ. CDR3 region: CASSQWGELNEKLFF. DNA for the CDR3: TGTGCCAGCAGCCAGTGGGGGGAACTTAATGAAAAACTGTTTTTT. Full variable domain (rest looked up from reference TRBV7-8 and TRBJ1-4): GAGVSQSPRYKVAKRGQDVALRCDPISGHVSLFWYQQALGQGPEFLTYFQNEAQLDKSGLPSDRFFAERPEGSVSTLKIQRTQQEDSAVYLCASSQWGELNEKLFFGSGTQLSVL.

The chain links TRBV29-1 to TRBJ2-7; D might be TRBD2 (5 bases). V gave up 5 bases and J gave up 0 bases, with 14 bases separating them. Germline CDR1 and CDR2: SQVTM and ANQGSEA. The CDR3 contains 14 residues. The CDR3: CSVLSGGGSYEQYF. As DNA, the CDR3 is TGCAGCGTTTTAAGCGGAGGCGGCTCCTACGAGCAGTACTTC.

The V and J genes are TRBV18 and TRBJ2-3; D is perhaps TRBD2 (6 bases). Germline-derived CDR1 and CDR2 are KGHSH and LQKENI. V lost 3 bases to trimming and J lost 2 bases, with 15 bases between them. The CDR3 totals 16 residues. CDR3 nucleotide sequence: TGTGCCAGCTCACCCGTCGCCGGGACTTCCACAGATACGCAGTATTTT. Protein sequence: CASSPVAGTSTDTQYF.

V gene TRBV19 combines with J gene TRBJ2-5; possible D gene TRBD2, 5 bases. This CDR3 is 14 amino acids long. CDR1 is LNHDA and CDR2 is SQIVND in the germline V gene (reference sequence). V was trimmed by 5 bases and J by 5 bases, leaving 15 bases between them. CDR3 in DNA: TGTGCCAGTAGTCTGACGGGGAAGGAGGAGACCCAGTACTTC. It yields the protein CASSLTGKEETQYF.

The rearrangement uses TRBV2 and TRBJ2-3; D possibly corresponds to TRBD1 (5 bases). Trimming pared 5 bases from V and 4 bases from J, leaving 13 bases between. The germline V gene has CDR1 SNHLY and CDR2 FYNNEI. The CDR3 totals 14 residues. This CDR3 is CASSYPGWADTQYF. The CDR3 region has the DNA TGTGCCAGCAGTTATCCAGGGTGGGCAGATACGCAGTATTTT.

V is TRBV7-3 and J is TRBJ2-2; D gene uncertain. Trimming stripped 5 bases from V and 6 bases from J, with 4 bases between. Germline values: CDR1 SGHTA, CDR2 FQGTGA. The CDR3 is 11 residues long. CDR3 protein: CASSISGELFF. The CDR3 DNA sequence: TGTGCCAGCAGCATATCCGGGGAGCTGTTTTTT.